This section outlines one TCR beta chain sequence together with its context. No antigen is known for it. The identical CDR3 is also encoded by other nucleotide sequences in the sample. The CDR3 loop spans 13 amino acids. Germline trimming cut 2 bases from V and 5 bases from J; bases unmatched to any gene: 0. The V gene's germline CDR1 is SGHTA and CDR2 FQGNSA. The data stem from a study of cytomegalovirus exposure and HLA in healthy donors. Background on the study: Within an early data release were approximately 85 million unique TCRs drawn from HLA-typed donors.

This PCR relied on a set of 60 Vbeta primers and 13 Jbeta primers. Produced via immunoSEQ multiplex PCR; TCRdb's table is partial and in-frame only. The sample shows under 150,000 clones, 85% to 90% of them seen only once. Notes on the study in general: Among TCR beta chains, those listed as cytomegalovirus-associated numbered about 160.

V usage is TRBV7-2 and J usage is TRBJ1-5, with 7 bases aligning to TRBD1. Sequencing input: PBMCs. The origin of this receptor is a woman in her 30s in good health and CMV-seronegative. CDR3 loop: CASSLQGDQPQHF. CDR3 nucleotides: TGTGCCAGCAGCTTACAGGGGGATCAGCCCCAGCATTTT.